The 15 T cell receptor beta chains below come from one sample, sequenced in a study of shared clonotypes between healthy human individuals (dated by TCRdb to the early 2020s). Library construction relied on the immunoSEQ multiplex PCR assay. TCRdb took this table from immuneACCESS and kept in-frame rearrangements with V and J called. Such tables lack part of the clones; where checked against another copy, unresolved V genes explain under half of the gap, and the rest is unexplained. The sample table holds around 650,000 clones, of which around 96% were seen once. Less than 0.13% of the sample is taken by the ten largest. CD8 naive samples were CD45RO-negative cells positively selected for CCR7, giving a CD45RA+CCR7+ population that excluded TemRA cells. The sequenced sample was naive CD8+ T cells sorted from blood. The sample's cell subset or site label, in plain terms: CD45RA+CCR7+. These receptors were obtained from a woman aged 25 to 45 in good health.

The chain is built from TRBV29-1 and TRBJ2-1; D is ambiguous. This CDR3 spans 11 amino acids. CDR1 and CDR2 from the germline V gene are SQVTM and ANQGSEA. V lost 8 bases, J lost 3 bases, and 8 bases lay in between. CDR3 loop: CSTWYYNEQFF. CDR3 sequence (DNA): TGCAGCACCTGGTACTACAATGAGCAGTTCTTC.

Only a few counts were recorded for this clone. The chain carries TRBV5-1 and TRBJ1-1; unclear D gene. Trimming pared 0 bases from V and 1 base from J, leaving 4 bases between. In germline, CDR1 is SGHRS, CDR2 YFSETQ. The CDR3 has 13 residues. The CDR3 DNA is TGCGCCAGCAGCTTGGACAAGAACACTGAAGCTTTCTTT. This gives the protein CASSLDKNTEAFF.

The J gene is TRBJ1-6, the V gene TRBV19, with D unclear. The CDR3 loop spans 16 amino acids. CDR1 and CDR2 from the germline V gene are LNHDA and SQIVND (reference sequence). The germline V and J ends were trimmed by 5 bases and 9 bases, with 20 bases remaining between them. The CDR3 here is CASSPRLSGLFSPLHF. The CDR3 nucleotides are TGTGCCAGTAGTCCGAGGCTTTCTGGGCTTTTTTCACCCCTCCACTTT. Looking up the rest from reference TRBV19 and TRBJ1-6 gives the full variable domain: DGGITQSPKYLFRKEGQNVTLSCEQNLNHDAMYWYRQDPGQGLRLIYYSQIVNDFQKGDIAEGYSVSREKKESFPLTVTSAQKNPTAFYLCASSPRLSGLFSPLHFGNGTRLTVT.

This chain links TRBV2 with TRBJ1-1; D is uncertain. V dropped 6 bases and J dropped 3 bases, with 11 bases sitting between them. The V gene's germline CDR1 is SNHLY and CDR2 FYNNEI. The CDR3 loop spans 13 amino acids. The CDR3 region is CASRGNSYTEAFF. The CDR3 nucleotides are TGTGCCAGCAGGGGCAACAGTTACACTGAAGCTTTCTTT.

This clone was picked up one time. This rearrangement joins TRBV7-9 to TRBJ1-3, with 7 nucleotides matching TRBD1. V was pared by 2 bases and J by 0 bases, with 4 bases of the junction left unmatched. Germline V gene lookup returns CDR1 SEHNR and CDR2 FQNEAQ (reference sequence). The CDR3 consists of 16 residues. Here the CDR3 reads CASSLPGTVSGNTIYF. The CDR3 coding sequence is TGTGCCAGCAGCTTACCCGGGACAGTCTCTGGAAACACCATATATTTT.

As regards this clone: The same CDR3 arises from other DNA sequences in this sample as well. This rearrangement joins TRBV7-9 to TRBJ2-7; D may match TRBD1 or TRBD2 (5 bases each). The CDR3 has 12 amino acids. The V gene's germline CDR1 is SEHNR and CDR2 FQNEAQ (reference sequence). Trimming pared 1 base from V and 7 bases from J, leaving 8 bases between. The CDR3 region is CASSLGGREQYF. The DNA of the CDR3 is TGTGCCAGCAGCTTAGGGGGACGAGAGCAGTACTTC. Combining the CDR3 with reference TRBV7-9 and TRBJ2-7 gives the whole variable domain DTGVSQNPRHKITKRGQNVTFRCDPISEHNRLYWYRQTLGQGPEFLTYFQNEAQLEKSRLLSDRFSAERPKGSFSTLEIQRTEQGDSAMYLCASSLGGREQYFGPGTRLTVT.

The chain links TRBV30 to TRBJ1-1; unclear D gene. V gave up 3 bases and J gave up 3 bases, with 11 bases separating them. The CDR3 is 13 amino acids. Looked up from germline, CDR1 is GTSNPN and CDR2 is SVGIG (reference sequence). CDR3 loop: CAWSLSQDTEAFF. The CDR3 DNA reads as TGTGCCTGGAGCTTATCTCAGGACACTGAAGCTTTCTTT. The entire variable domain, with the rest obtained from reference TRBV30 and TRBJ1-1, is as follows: SQTIHQWPATLVQPVGSPLSLECTVEGTSNPNLYWYRQAAGRGLQLLFYSVGIGQISSEVPQNLSASRPQDRQFILSSKKLLLSDSGFYLCAWSLSQDTEAFFGQGTRLTVV.

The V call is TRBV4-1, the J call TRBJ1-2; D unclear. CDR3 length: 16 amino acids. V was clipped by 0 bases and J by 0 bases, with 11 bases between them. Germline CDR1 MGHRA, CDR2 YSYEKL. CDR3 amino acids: CASSQEGRAANYGYTF. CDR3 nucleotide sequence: TGCGCCAGCAGCCAAGAGGGGAGGGCCGCTAACTATGGCTACACCTTC.

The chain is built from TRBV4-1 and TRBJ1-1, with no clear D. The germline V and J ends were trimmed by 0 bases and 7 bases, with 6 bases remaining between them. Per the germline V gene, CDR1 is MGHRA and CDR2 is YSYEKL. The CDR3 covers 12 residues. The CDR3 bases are TGCGCCAGCAGCCAAGAGGGCAGTGAAGCTTTCTTT. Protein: CASSQEGSEAFF.

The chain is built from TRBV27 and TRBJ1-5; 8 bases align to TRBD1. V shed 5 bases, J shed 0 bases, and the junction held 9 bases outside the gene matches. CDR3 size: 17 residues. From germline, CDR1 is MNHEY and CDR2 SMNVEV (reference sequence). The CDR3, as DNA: TGTGCCAGCAGTCGGTTACGACAGGGGTATAGCAATCAGCCCCAGCATTTT. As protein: CASSRLRQGYSNQPQHF.

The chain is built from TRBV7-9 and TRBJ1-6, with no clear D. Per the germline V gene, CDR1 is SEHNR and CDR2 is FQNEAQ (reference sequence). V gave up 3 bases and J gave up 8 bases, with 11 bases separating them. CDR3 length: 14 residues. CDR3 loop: CASSLEAGDSPLHF. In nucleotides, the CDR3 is TGTGCCAGCAGCTTGGAGGCCGGGGATTCACCCCTCCACTTT.

DNA of the CDR3: TGTGCCAGCAGCTCGAGGACAGGGGGCGAAACCGGGGAGCTGTTTTTT. It encodes CASSSRTGGETGELFF. The chain combines TRBV7-6 with TRBJ2-2; 11 nucleotides agree with TRBD1. The ends lost 4 bases at V and 5 bases at J; junction bases unmatched: 6. From germline, CDR1 is SGHVS and CDR2 FNYEAQ. The CDR3 loop spans 16 amino acids.

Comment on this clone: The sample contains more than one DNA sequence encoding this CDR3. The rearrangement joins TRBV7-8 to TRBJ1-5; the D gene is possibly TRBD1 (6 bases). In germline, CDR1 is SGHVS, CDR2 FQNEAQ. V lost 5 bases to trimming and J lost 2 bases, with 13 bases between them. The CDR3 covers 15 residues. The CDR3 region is CASSPGGAGNQPQHF. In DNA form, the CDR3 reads TGTGCCAGCAGCCCGGGGGGGGCAGGCAATCAGCCCCAGCATTTT.

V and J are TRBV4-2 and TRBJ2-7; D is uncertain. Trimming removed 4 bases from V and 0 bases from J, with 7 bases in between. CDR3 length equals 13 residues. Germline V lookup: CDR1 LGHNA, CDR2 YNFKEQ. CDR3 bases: TGTGCCAGCAGCCTCCCCAGCTCCTACGAGCAGTACTTC. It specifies CASSLPSSYEQYF.

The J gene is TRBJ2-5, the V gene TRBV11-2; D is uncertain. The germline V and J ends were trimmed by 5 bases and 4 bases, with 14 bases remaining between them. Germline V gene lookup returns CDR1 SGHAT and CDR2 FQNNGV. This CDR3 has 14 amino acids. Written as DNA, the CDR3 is TGTGCCAGCAGCGATATATGGGGAATAGAGACCCAGTACTTC. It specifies CASSDIWGIETQYF.